This T cell receptor beta chain is drawn from a study of blood T cell repertoires in COVID-19. On the study more broadly: The study drew acute and convalescent COVID-19 samples from the United States, Italy and Spain. Nucleic acid was either cDNA or gDNA, and it came from T cells, B-cell-depleted T cells, or PBMCs.

CDR1 is LGHDT and CDR2 is YNNKEL in the germline V gene (reference sequence). The V end was cut by 1 base, the J end by 5 bases, with 8 bases between. This CDR3 has 13 amino acids. Original processing methods: How many nucleated cells were present was estimated from reference gene primer amplification. TCRdb's table, derived via immunoSEQ multiplex PCR, lists solely in-frame clones and lacks some. That table gives V, J and clone size, and the DNA gave D and trimming. The sample consists of about 120,000 clones, 60% to 80% of them appearing once. The J gene is TRBJ1-2, the V gene TRBV3-1 (or the pseudogene TRBV3-2); D is perhaps TRBD1 (5 bases). The TCR sequence derives from a human donor in a cohort sampled during active COVID-19. The specimen was peripheral blood. CDR3 loop: CASSQGRGYGYTF. The CDR3 DNA follows: TGTGCCAGCAGCCAAGGTCGGGGGTATGGCTACACCTTC.